Listed below are T cell receptor beta chains from one sample, sequenced in a study of blood T cells in healthy people across ages. A single record per CDR3 protein comes from TCRdb applying MiXCR to the 5' RACE reads. The table has 1,500,000 or so distinct CDR3 sequences, almost 60% seen once. The sequenced sample was blood. These receptors all stem from a young man in good health. Each CDR3 is given with its conserved first and last residue. The order of the fields is D gene, V gene, J gene, clone size, CDR3 protein, CDR3 DNA. D genes are given only for firm matches. Rows may omit the clone size; those that give it use once, few, many or a size class.

>NA|TRBV12-3/TRBV12-4|TRBJ2-7|once
CASSFTDIHEQYF
TGTGCCAGCAGTTTTACAGATATCCACGAGCAGTACTTC
>NA|TRBV4-1|TRBJ1-1|few
CATGAVTFF
TGCGCCACGGGGGCGGTAACTTTCTTT
>TRBD1|TRBV20-1|TRBJ2-5|NA
CSALNPGTGPQETQYF
TGCAGTGCTTTGAACCCCGGGACAGGGCCTCAAGAGACCCAGTACTTC
>NA|TRBV12-5|TRBJ2-3|NA
CASGLVIKSADTQYF
TGTGCTAGTGGTTTGGTCATTAAGAGCGCAGATACGCAGTATTTT
>TRBD1|TRBV11-2|TRBJ2-1|NA
CASSYLRDRGFNNEQFF
TGTGCCAGCAGTTACCTCCGGGACAGGGGGTTCAACAATGAGCAGTTCTTC
>NA|TRBV29-1|TRBJ2-6|NA
CGVRIPDGANVLTF
TGCGGCGTTAGAATCCCAGATGGGGCCAACGTCCTGACTTTC
>TRBD1|TRBV10-3|TRBJ2-1|NA
CAISVGDSEPTSYNEQFF
TGTGCCATCAGTGTGGGGGACAGTGAACCTACCTCCTACAATGAGCAGTTCTTC
>NA|TRBV6-2/TRBV6-3|TRBJ2-7|NA
CASSHVPSEQYF
TGTGCCAGCAGTCACGTACCTAGCGAGCAGTACTTC
>NA|TRBV5-1|TRBJ2-7|NA
CASSLYGGLDEQYF
TGCGCCAGCAGCTTATACGGGGGCTTAGACGAGCAGTACTTC
>TRBD2|TRBV20-1|TRBJ2-7|NA
CSALGAGDYEQYF
TGCAGTGCCTTAGGGGCGGGAGACTACGAGCAGTACTTC
>TRBD2|TRBV7-6|TRBJ2-3|NA
CASSLGLAGVLTDTQYF
TGTGCCAGCAGCTTAGGACTAGCGGGAGTTCTCACAGATACGCAGTATTTT
>NA|TRBV5-8|TRBJ1-1|NA
CASSFGQDYFMNTEAFF
TGTGCCAGCAGCTTCGGCCAGGACTATTTCATGAACACTGAAGCTTTCTTT
>TRBD2|TRBV6-2/TRBV6-3|TRBJ2-5|NA
CASSYGLAGDLETQYF
TGTGCCAGCAGTTACGGACTAGCGGGGGACCTCGAGACCCAGTACTTC
>NA|TRBV7-2|TRBJ1-5|once
CASSLALGVGNQPQHF
TGTGCCAGCAGCTTAGCGTTAGGGGTGGGCAATCAGCCCCAGCATTTT
>NA|TRBV11-2|TRBJ1-1|NA
CASSLDLASLNTEAFF
TGTGCCAGCAGCTTAGATCTCGCCTCCTTGAACACTGAAGCTTTCTTT
>NA|TRBV25-1|TRBJ1-2|NA
CASSDWYGYTF
TGTGCCAGCAGTGATTGGTATGGCTACACCTTC
>NA|TRBV29-1|TRBJ1-1|NA
CSVGGDINTEAFF
TGCAGCGTCGGTGGGGACATCAACACTGAAGCTTTCTTT
>NA|TRBV7-9|TRBJ2-2|NA
CANGVGLTGELFF
TGTGCCAACGGGGTTGGCTTAACCGGGGAGCTGTTTTTT
>NA|TRBV6-1|TRBJ2-1|NA
CASSEGLVRLPYNEQFF
TGTGCCAGCAGTGAGGGGCTCGTGCGACTACCGTACAATGAGCAGTTCTTC
>NA|TRBV7-9|TRBJ1-4|NA
CASEATNEKLFF
TGTGCCAGCGAGGCGACTAATGAAAAACTGTTTTTT
>NA|TRBV4-2|TRBJ2-7|few
CASSQEASTPYEQYF
TGTGCCAGCAGCCAAGAGGCCTCAACCCCCTACGAGCAGTACTTC
>NA|TRBV6-1|TRBJ1-1|NA
CASSERGSTEAFF
TGTGCCAGCAGTGAAAGGGGAAGCACTGAAGCTTTCTTT
>NA|TRBV21-1|TRBJ2-3|NA
CASPREGTDTQYF
TGTGCCAGCCCTCGAGAGGGCACAGATACGCAGTATTTT
>NA|TRBV29-1|TRBJ2-7|NA
CSVLGEQGLNEQYF
TGCAGCGTTCTTGGGGAACAGGGACTTAACGAGCAGTACTTC
>TRBD1|TRBV5-4|TRBJ1-6|NA
CASSLGDRGRSSPLHF
TGTGCCAGCAGCTTGGGGGACAGGGGGCGTTCTTCACCCCTCCACTTT
>NA|TRBV7-9|TRBJ1-6|NA
CASSLDASRDSPLHF
TGTGCCAGCAGCCTCGATGCATCCCGGGATTCACCCCTCCACTTT
>TRBD1|TRBV3-1|TRBJ1-6|once
CASSQDGGQGHSPLHF
TGTGCCAGCAGCCAAGATGGGGGACAGGGCCATTCACCCCTCCACTTT
>NA|TRBV10-3|TRBJ2-3|few
CATGGRSGDTQYF
TGTGCCACCGGAGGGCGCAGCGGGGATACGCAGTATTTT
>NA|TRBV10-3|TRBJ1-1|NA
CASLEDAMAKNTEAFF
TGTGCCTCCCTCGAGGATGCAATGGCCAAGAACACTGAAGCTTTCTTT
>TRBD2|TRBV28|TRBJ2-2|NA
CASSSGLAGEGTGELFF
TGTGCCAGCAGTTCTGGACTAGCGGGGGAGGGTACCGGGGAGCTGTTTTTT
>TRBD2|TRBV20-1|TRBJ2-3|NA
CSASTSGGASTDTQYF
TGCAGTGCTAGTACTAGCGGGGGGGCTAGCACAGATACGCAGTATTTT
>NA|TRBV6-6|TRBJ2-7|NA
CASSYSLETYEQYF
TGTGCCAGCAGTTACTCGCTTGAAACCTACGAGCAGTACTTC
>NA|TRBV4-2|TRBJ2-7|NA
CASSPSSPTSNRHEQYF
TGTGCCAGCAGCCCTAGTTCCCCTACTAGCAACCGGCACGAGCAGTACTTC
>NA|TRBV10-3|TRBJ2-7|few
CAITMDDSYEQYF
TGTGCCATCACTATGGACGACTCCTACGAGCAGTACTTC
>NA|TRBV18|TRBJ2-1|NA
CASSPRDTLNEQFF
TGTGCCAGCTCACCACGGGACACTCTGAATGAGCAGTTCTTC
>NA|TRBV20-1|TRBJ2-4|NA
CSARQIASPKQYF
TGCAGTGCTAGACAAATAGCGTCACCTAAGCAGTACTTC
>NA|TRBV29-1|TRBJ2-5|NA
CSVQGGLRKETQYF
TGCAGCGTTCAAGGGGGTCTTCGGAAGGAGACCCAGTACTTC
>NA|TRBV5-5|TRBJ2-7|NA
CASSPDLDRTYEQYF
TGTGCCAGCAGCCCGGACTTAGACAGGACCTACGAGCAGTACTTC
>TRBD2|TRBV4-1|TRBJ2-1|once
CASSHGGTSGSEQFF
TGCGCCAGCAGCCACGGGGGGACTAGCGGGAGTGAGCAGTTCTTC
>NA|TRBV10-2|TRBJ2-7|NA
CASSESRQFEDEQYF
TGCGCCAGCAGTGAGTCGAGACAGTTTGAGGACGAGCAGTACTTC
>TRBD1|TRBV2|TRBJ2-1|NA
CASSILQGYEQFF
TGTGCCAGCAGTATCCTACAGGGGTATGAACAGTTCTTC
>TRBD1|TRBV20-1|TRBJ1-4|few
CSARSRTGGFGEKLFF
TGCAGTGCTAGGTCGAGGACAGGGGGCTTCGGTGAAAAACTGTTTTTT
>NA|TRBV4-3|TRBJ2-6|few
CASSQDLRANVLTF
TGCGCCAGCAGCCAAGATTTGCGGGCCAACGTCCTGACTTTC
>TRBD1|TRBV28|TRBJ2-7|NA
CASSFYGVGQGSYEQYF
TGTGCCAGCAGTTTCTATGGTGTGGGACAGGGTTCCTACGAGCAGTACTTC
>NA|TRBV4-2|TRBJ2-6|few
CASSQEEVRGDILTF
TGTGCCAGCAGCCAAGAAGAGGTCCGGGGGGACATCCTGACTTTC